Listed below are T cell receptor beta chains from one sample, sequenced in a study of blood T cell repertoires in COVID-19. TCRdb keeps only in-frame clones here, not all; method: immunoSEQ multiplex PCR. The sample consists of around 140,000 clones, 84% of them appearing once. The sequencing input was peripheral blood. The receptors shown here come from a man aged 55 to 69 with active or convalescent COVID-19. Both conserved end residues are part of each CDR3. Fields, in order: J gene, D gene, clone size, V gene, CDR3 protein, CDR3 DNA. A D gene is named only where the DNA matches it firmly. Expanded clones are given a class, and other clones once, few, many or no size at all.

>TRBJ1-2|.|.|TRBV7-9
CASSEQGPDGYTF
TGTGCCAGCAGCGAACAGGGTCCGGATGGCTACACCTTC
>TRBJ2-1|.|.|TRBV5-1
CASSLGVYNEQFF
TGCGCCAGCAGCTTGGGCGTATACAATGAGCAGTTCTTC
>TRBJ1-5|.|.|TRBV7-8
CASSLSAYGNQPQHF
TGTGCCAGCAGCCTTAGCGCTTACGGCAATCAGCCCCAGCATTTT
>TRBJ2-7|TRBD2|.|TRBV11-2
CASSLGGGVSYEQYF
TGTGCCAGCAGCTTAGGGGGAGGGGTCTCCTACGAGCAGTACTTC
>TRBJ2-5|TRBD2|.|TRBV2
CASSGGTKETQYF
TGTGCCAGCAGTGGGGGGACTAAAGAGACCCAGTACTTC
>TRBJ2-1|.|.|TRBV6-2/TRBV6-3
CASSYSSEVYNEQFF
TGTGCCAGCAGTTACTCGAGCGAGGTCTACAATGAGCAGTTCTTC
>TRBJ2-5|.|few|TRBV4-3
CASSRRGTQETQYF
TGCGCCAGCAGCCGGAGGGGAACCCAAGAGACCCAGTACTTC
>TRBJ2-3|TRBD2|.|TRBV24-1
CATSDPTRLAGGRDTQYF
TGTGCCACCAGTGATCCAACCCGACTAGCGGGAGGGCGGGATACGCAGTATTTT
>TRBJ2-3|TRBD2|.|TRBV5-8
CASSGGLAGTDTQYF
TGTGCCAGCAGCGGGGGACTAGCGGGCACAGATACGCAGTATTTT
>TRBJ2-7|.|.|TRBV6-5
CASRGPNEQYF
TGTGCCTCCAGGGGCCCCAACGAGCAGTACTTC
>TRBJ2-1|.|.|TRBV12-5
CASGYPPNEQFF
TGTGCTAGTGGCTACCCCCCCAATGAGCAGTTCTTC
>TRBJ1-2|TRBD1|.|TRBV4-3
CASSQDRDRYGYTF
TGCGCCAGCAGCCAAGATCGGGACAGATATGGCTACACCTTC
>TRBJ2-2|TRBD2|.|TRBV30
CAWSSGLAGTGGELFF
TGTGCCTGGAGTTCAGGGCTAGCGGGAACGGGCGGGGAGCTGTTTTTT
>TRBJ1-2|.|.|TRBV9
CASSVGGSGYTF
TGTGCCAGCAGCGTAGGAGGGTCTGGCTACACCTTC
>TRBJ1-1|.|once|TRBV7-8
CASSSSEEGRAEAFF
TGTGCCAGCAGCTCAAGTGAGGAGGGACGGGCTGAAGCTTTCTTT
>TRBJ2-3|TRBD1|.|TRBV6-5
CASSYSTGGNWDTQYF
TGTGCCAGCAGTTACTCGACAGGGGGCAATTGGGATACGCAGTATTTT
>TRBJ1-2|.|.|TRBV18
CASSQQGTNYGYTF
TGTGCCAGCTCACAACAGGGAACTAACTATGGCTACACCTTC
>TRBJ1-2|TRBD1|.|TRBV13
CASSSGQGVYGYTF
TGTGCCAGCAGCTCCGGACAGGGGGTCTATGGCTACACCTTC
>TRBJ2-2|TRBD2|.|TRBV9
CASSAEVLATGELFF
TGTGCCAGCAGCGCGGAGGTACTAGCGACCGGGGAGCTGTTTTTT
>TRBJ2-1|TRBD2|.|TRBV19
CASKPGLAGAGGTGEQFF
TGTGCCAGTAAACCGGGACTAGCGGGAGCGGGGGGTACAGGTGAGCAGTTCTTC
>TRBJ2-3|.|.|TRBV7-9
CASSLRGTGTDTQYF
TGTGCCAGCAGCCTCCGAGGGACTGGCACAGATACGCAGTATTTT
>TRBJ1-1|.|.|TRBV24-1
CATRGGGGTEAFF
TGTGCCACCAGAGGCGGGGGTGGTACTGAAGCTTTCTTT
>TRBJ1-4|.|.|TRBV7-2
CASSHDRAGREKLFF
TGTGCCAGCAGCCACGACCGGGCAGGGCGAGAAAAACTGTTTTTT
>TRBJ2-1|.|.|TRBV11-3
CASSSVGAGRGEQFF
TGTGCCAGCAGCTCAGTTGGGGCAGGGCGGGGTGAGCAGTTCTTC
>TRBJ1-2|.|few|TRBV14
CASSQFGAGDYGYTF
TGTGCCAGCAGCCAATTCGGGGCGGGGGATTATGGCTACACCTTC
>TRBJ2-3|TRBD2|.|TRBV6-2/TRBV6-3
CASSGRAVTDTQYF
TGTGCCAGCAGCGGGAGGGCCGTCACAGATACGCAGTATTTT
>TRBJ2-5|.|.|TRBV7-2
CASSQDSLLKTQYF
TGTGCCAGCAGCCAGGACTCGTTATTGAAGACCCAGTACTTC
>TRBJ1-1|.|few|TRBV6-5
CASSYSPGETNTEAFF
TGTGCCAGCAGTTACTCGCCGGGGGAAACGAACACTGAAGCTTTCTTT
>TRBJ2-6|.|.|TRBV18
CASSPRTAGANVLTF
TGTGCCAGCTCACCAAGGACAGCTGGGGCCAACGTCCTGACTTTC
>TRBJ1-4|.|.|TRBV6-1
CASSERSGLSEKLFF
TGTGCCAGCAGTGAAAGGTCAGGGTTGTCTGAAAAACTGTTTTTT
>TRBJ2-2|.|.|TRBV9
CASSVAQASSGELFF
TGTGCCAGCAGCGTAGCTCAGGCGTCTTCCGGGGAGCTGTTTTTT
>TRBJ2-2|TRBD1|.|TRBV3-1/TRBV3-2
CASTYRGAGELFF
TGTGCCAGCACTTACAGGGGTGCCGGGGAGCTGTTTTTT
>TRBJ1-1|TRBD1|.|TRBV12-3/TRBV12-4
CATSTGVNTEAFF
TGTGCCACCTCGACAGGGGTGAACACTGAAGCTTTCTTT
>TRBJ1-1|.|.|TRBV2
CASLVDSSEAFF
TGTGCCAGCTTAGTGGACAGCTCTGAAGCTTTCTTT
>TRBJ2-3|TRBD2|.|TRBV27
CASSLTSGTDTQYF
TGTGCCAGCAGTTTGACTAGCGGCACAGATACGCAGTATTTT
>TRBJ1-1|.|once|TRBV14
CASSHGPGVEAFF
TGTGCCAGCAGCCATGGACCGGGGGTTGAAGCTTTCTTT
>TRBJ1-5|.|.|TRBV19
CASSIGRVLERIQPQHF
TGTGCCAGTAGTATTGGCAGGGTCCTGGAAAGGATTCAGCCCCAGCATTTT
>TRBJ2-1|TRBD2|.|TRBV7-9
CASSRLGGWTSGSGDEQFF
TGTGCCAGCAGCCGTCTTGGCGGTTGGACTAGCGGGAGTGGGGATGAGCAGTTCTTC
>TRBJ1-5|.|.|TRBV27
CASSWGMEQPQHF
TGTGCCAGCAGTTGGGGCATGGAGCAGCCCCAGCATTTT
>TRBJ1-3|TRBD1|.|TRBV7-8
CASSNRGSGNTIYF
TGTGCCAGCAGCAACAGGGGGTCTGGAAACACCATATATTTT
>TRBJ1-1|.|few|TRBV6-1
CASSEQGGVTEAFF
TGTGCCAGCAGTGAACAGGGAGGGGTCACTGAAGCTTTCTTT